This T cell receptor (beta chain) was identified in a study of OX40 agonist ivuxolimab in advanced cancers. Findings of the study overall: More expanded clones were found, on average, in CD8+ than in CD4+ T cells.

TCRdb's table, derived via immunoSEQ multiplex PCR, lists solely in-frame clones and lacks some. The sample shows approximately 21,000 clones, roughly 88% of them seen only once. Comments on this clone: What it recognizes is unknown.

CDR1 and CDR2 (germline): MGHDK, SYGVNS. The CDR3 loop spans 10 amino acids. Trimming took 4 bases from V and 4 from J, leaving 2 bases between them. The source is an adult with an advanced solid tumor such as melanoma, head and neck, liver or kidney cancer. Sequencing was performed on CD4+ or CD8+ T cells sorted from blood, taken in a trial of the OX40 agonist ivuxolimab. The chain joins TRBV25-1 to TRBJ2-7, with no clear D. The CDR3 loop is CASSGYEQYF. The CDR3 coding sequence is TGTGCCAGCAGTGGGTACGAGCAGTACTTC.